This record looks at one TCR beta chain sequence and its context. The sample is drawn from a study of blood T cell repertoires in COVID-19. J was trimmed by 2 bases and V by 0 bases; bases with no gene match: 7. This CDR3 contains 17 residues. CDR1 and CDR2 (germline): LGHNA, YNFKEQ. The repertoire was sequenced with immunoSEQ multiplex PCR; TCRdb's copy has only in-frame clones and lacks some. The sample shows roughly 130,000 clones, about 79% of them seen only once. Participants, 18 to 89 years old, spanned fewer than 25 US areas. Source material: PBMCs or T cells enriched from blood (not recorded which). The rearrangement links TRBV4-2 to TRBJ1-3, with 7 bases lining up with TRBD1. This receptor was obtained from a man aged 50-60 years who had recovered from COVID-19. The CDR3 is CASSQEGTGETGNTIYF. CDR3 nucleotides: TGTGCCAGCAGCCAAGAGGGTACAGGGGAGACTGGAAACACCATATATTTT.